This record looks at one T cell receptor beta chain sequence and its context. With V trimmed by 5 bases and J by 5 bases, 12 bases remained unmatched. The CDR3 length is 16 residues. The germline gives CDR1 MDHEN, CDR2 SYDVKM. The table came from immunoSEQ multiplex PCR; TCRdb's copy has only in-frame clones and leaves some out. The sample carries 220,000 or so clones, 75% to 90% recorded once. The data belong to a study of blood T cell repertoires in COVID-19. About the research overall: Donors in the United States, Italy and Spain gave samples during acute or convalescent COVID-19. In each case, the material was cDNA or gDNA derived from T cells, B-cell-depleted T cells, or PBMCs.

The chain uses TRBV28 and TRBJ1-2, with 9 bases that match TRBD1. Sequencing was performed on peripheral blood. The clonotype was recovered from an elderly woman with COVID-19, enrolled during active disease. The chain's CDR3 is CASSPWTGVVIYGYTF. Here the CDR3 DNA reads TGTGCCAGCAGTCCCTGGACAGGGGTCGTCATATATGGCTACACCTTC.